Each of the 23 T cell receptor beta chains below was sequenced from the same sample in a study of T-cell memory formation after mild COVID-19. In TCRdb, the 5' RACE reads were re-called with MiXCR into one record per CDR3 protein. The data show a few hundred thousand distinct CDR3 sequences, 20% to 25% seen once. Sequencing was done on a sample of PBMCs or a T cell subset sorted from them (not recorded which). Receptors were obtained from an adult woman who had mild COVID-19 (a few samples of this study predate the infection). Cell type and time point are not known.

The chain couples TRBV6-5 to TRBJ1-5, with D maybe TRBD1 (6 bases). Trimming pared 8 bases from V and 1 base from J, leaving 15 bases between. CDR1 and CDR2 (germline): MNHEY, SVGAGI. The CDR3 is 15 amino acids. The CDR3 DNA reads TGTGCCAGCTCCTCTCCGGGGACAAGCAATCAGCCCCAGCATTTT. Protein product: CASSSPGTSNQPQHF.

A few counts support this clonotype. V and J are TRBV4-1 and TRBJ2-5; possibly TRBD1 or TRBD2 for D (6 bases each). The CDR3 contains 15 residues. In germline, CDR1 is MGHRA, CDR2 YSYEKL. V was clipped by 0 bases and J by 4 bases, with 12 bases between them. The DNA of the CDR3 is TGCGCCAGCAGCCAAGAGGGAGGAGGGGGAGAGACCCAGTACTTC. Translation: CASSQEGGGGETQYF.

The chain carries TRBV6-6 and TRBJ2-7; D may be TRBD1 or TRBD2 (5 bases each). CDR3 length: 16 residues. Trimming took 5 bases from V and 2 from J, leaving 19 bases between them. The V gene's germline CDR1 is MNHNY and CDR2 SVGAGI (reference sequence). The chain's CDR3 is CASSSVSGTGAYEQYF. CDR3 DNA: TGTGCCAGCAGTAGCGTATCAGGGACCGGGGCCTACGAGCAGTACTTC.

The genes are TRBV6-5 and TRBJ2-2, with TRBD2 matching over 10 bases. CDR3 length: 17 residues. Germline V lookup: CDR1 MNHEY, CDR2 SVGAGI. J lost 1 base, V lost 2 bases, and 4 bases had no gene match. CDR3 in DNA: TGTGCCAGCAGTTACGGGACTAGCGTCATGAACACCGGGGAGCTGTTTTTT. Its translation is CASSYGTSVMNTGELFF.

This rearrangement joins TRBV7-6 to TRBJ2-5; TRBD1 might be the D (5 bases). CDR1 SGHVS and CDR2 FNYEAQ come from the germline V gene. The CDR3 length is 15 residues. The V and J ends lost 2 bases and 4 bases respectively, with 14 bases between them. CDR3 region: CASSLRGAAGETQYF. The CDR3 nucleotides read TGTGCCAGCAGCTTAAGGGGCGCGGCAGGAGAGACCCAGTACTTC.

This chain uses TRBV5-1 with TRBJ1-4; D is ambiguous. CDR1 is SGHRS and CDR2 is YFSETQ in the germline V gene. The CDR3 sequence is 15 residues long. The germline V and J ends were trimmed by 3 bases and 0 bases, with 9 bases remaining between them. CDR3 region: CASSSQLATNEKLFF. The CDR3 DNA sequence: TGCGCCAGCAGCTCACAACTTGCAACTAATGAAAAACTGTTTTTT.

This clonotype has more than one count but fewer than ten. The chain is built from TRBV5-1 and TRBJ1-4, with TRBD1 as a possible D gene (5 bases). The CDR3 runs 15 residues. Deletions cut 0 bases from V and 7 bases from J, with 13 bases between. Germline V gives CDR1 SGHRS, CDR2 YFSETQ. The CDR3 DNA is TGCGCCAGCAGCTTGGGAGGGGAATTGAGTGAAAAACTGTTTTTT. It encodes CASSLGGELSEKLFF.

This clonotype was found a few times. The chain combines TRBV20-1 with TRBJ1-5, with TRBD1 as a possible D gene (6 bases). In germline, CDR1 is DFQATT, CDR2 SNEGSKA (reference sequence). The CDR3 extends over 13 amino acids. Trimming stripped 2 bases from V and 7 bases from J, with 12 bases between. CDR3 DNA sequence: TGCAGTGCTAGAAAACAGGGCATCCAGCCCCAGCATTTT. It specifies CSARKQGIQPQHF.

V and J are TRBV12-3 or TRBV12-4 and TRBJ2-7; D possibly corresponds to TRBD2 (6 bases). V was shortened by 0 bases and J by 5 bases, with 8 bases between the two germline ends. The CDR3 has 13 amino acids. In DNA form, the CDR3 reads TGTGCCAGCAGTTTAGCGGGAGGCCACGAGCAGTACTTC. Amino acids: CASSLAGGHEQYF.

The CDR3 loop reads CASSYQSGRETQYF. CDR3 bases: TGTGCCAGCAGCTACCAGTCCGGGAGAGAGACCCAGTACTTC. The chain links TRBV7-2 to TRBJ2-5, with a tentative D call TRBD2 (6 bases). There are 14 residues in the CDR3. With 4 bases removed from V and 4 bases from J, the gap between germline ends came to 13 bases. In germline, CDR1 is SGHTA, CDR2 FQGNSA. The full variable domain, completed using reference TRBV7-2 and TRBJ2-5, is GAGVSQSPSNKVTEKGKDVELRCDPISGHTALYWYRQSLGQGLEFLIYFQGNSAPDKSGLPSDRFSAERTGGSVSTLTIQRTQQEDSAVYLCASSYQSGRETQYFGPGTRLLVL.

This clonotype was detected ten times or more. This chain joins TRBV6-5 and TRBJ2-1; 12 bases fit TRBD1. There are 14 residues in the CDR3. The germline V gene encodes CDR1 MNHEY and CDR2 SVGAGI. V shed 2 bases and J 10 bases; nucleotides not matched to a gene: 3. Here the CDR3 reads CASSYTGQGAEQFF. The CDR3 bases are TGTGCCAGCAGTTACACGGGACAGGGGGCCGAGCAGTTCTTC.

The V gene is TRBV7-2, the J gene TRBJ1-1; D not certain. The CDR3 is 14 amino acids. The germline V and J ends were trimmed by 1 base and 10 bases, with 16 bases remaining between them. From germline, CDR1 is SGHTA and CDR2 FQGNSA. CDR3 bases: TGTGCCAGCAGCTTAGATTTCTTTAGCCGGGCAGCTTTCTTT. Encoded protein: CASSLDFFSRAAFF.

The CDR3 DNA reads as TGTGCCAGCAGTCCGACAGGGGAATATGGCTACACCTTC. Translated: CASSPTGEYGYTF. The chain combines TRBV12-3 or TRBV12-4 with TRBJ1-2, with 8 bases identical to TRBD1. V lost 5 bases, J lost 5 bases, and 4 bases stayed unmatched. The CDR3 contains 13 residues.

This clonotype has more than one count but fewer than ten. The rearrangement uses TRBV7-3 and TRBJ2-1; D unresolved. V lost 5 bases and J lost 8, with 16 bases in between. The V gene's germline CDR1 is SGHTA and CDR2 FQGTGA. The CDR3 is 14 residues long. The CDR3 bases are TGTGCCAGCAGCGACTGGACCAGCTCAGATGAGCAGTTCTTC. Translated, it gives CASSDWTSSDEQFF.

The table lists this clonotype with many counts. V and J are TRBV5-5 and TRBJ2-3; 8 bases are shared with TRBD1. Germline V gives CDR1 SGHKS, CDR2 YYEKEE (reference sequence). V shed 4 bases and J 3 bases; nucleotides not matched to a gene: 4. This CDR3 has 14 residues. The CDR3 loop reads CASSSRTGTDTQYF. The CDR3 coding sequence is TGTGCCAGCAGCAGCAGGACAGGGACAGATACGCAGTATTTT.

The chain recombines TRBV6-2 or TRBV6-3 with TRBJ2-7; 9 bases fit TRBD1. The V gene's germline CDR1 is MNHEY and CDR2 SVGEGT. The V segment lost 6 bases and the J segment 0 bases; nucleotides outside the gene matches: 9. CDR3 length: 16 residues. The CDR3 loop is CASSLVWDRASYEQYF. In nucleotides, the CDR3 is TGTGCCAGCAGCCTAGTCTGGGACAGGGCCTCCTACGAGCAGTACTTC.

This clonotype was seen ten or more times. The chain combines TRBV20-1 with TRBJ2-1, with TRBD2 identical over 7 bases. CDR1 is DFQATT and CDR2 is SNEGSKA in the germline V gene (reference sequence). The CDR3 totals 13 residues. J was trimmed by 6 bases and V by 5 bases; bases with no gene match: 7. CDR3 DNA: TGCAGTGCTGTCTTAGCGGGCCCCAATGAGCAGTTCTTC. It yields the protein CSAVLAGPNEQFF.

The chain is built from TRBV3-1 and TRBJ2-1, with a possible D match to TRBD1 (5 bases). Germline CDR1 and CDR2: LGHDT and YNNKEL (reference sequence). The CDR3 runs to 14 residues. V was shortened by 4 bases and J by 4 bases, with 11 bases between the two germline ends. CDR3 nucleotides: TGTGCCAGCAGCCGCCAGACAGCATACAATGAGCAGTTCTTC. Its protein is CASSRQTAYNEQFF.

This clonotype was seen a few times. The V call is TRBV6-1, the J call TRBJ2-3; 8 nucleotides line up with TRBD2. The CDR3 totals 13 residues. The germline V gene encodes CDR1 MNHNS and CDR2 SASEGT. V trimming: 7 bases; J trimming: 6 bases; junction bases outside the gene matches: 6. The CDR3 loop reads CASTAGGGDTQYF. The CDR3 coding sequence is TGTGCCAGCACGGCGGGGGGAGGGGATACGCAGTATTTT.

J is TRBJ1-4 and V is TRBV5-1; D remains ambiguous. Germline V gene lookup returns CDR1 SGHRS and CDR2 YFSETQ. Trimming cost V 1 base and J 2 bases, with 12 bases left between them. The CDR3 spans 16 residues. CDR3 amino acids: CASSLSPLGTNEKLFF. DNA for the CDR3: TGCGCCAGCAGCTTGAGCCCCCTAGGGACTAATGAAAAACTGTTTTTT.

This clonotype was recorded a few times. This chain joins TRBV12-3 or TRBV12-4 and TRBJ2-5, with D perhaps matching TRBD1 (8 bases). CDR3 size: 13 residues. The V gene lost 5 bases and the J gene lost 7 bases, with 14 bases spanning the gap. Written as DNA, the CDR3 is TGTGCCAGCAGTCAGACAGGGGAGGGGACCCAGTACTTC. Protein: CASSQTGEGTQYF.

V and J are TRBV24-1 and TRBJ1-5, with D possibly TRBD1 on 5 matching bases. The CDR3 has 13 residues. V lost 7 bases to trimming and J lost 10 bases, with 16 bases between them. Germline CDR1 is KGHDR and CDR2 is SFDVKD. CDR3 bases: TGTGCCACCAGCCAGGGCATCGCTCTCCCCCAGCATTTT. Translated: CATSQGIALPQHF.

The chain links TRBV6-5 to TRBJ1-6; 9 nucleotides match TRBD1. The CDR3 has 19 residues. Germline V CDR1 and CDR2: MNHEY, SVGAGI. V lost 1 base to trimming and J lost 7 bases; unmatched junction nucleotides: 14. The CDR3 region is CASSYWDRVGVRGNSPLHF. CDR3 DNA sequence: TGTGCCAGCAGTTACTGGGACAGGGTTGGGGTAAGGGGCAATTCACCCCTCCACTTT.